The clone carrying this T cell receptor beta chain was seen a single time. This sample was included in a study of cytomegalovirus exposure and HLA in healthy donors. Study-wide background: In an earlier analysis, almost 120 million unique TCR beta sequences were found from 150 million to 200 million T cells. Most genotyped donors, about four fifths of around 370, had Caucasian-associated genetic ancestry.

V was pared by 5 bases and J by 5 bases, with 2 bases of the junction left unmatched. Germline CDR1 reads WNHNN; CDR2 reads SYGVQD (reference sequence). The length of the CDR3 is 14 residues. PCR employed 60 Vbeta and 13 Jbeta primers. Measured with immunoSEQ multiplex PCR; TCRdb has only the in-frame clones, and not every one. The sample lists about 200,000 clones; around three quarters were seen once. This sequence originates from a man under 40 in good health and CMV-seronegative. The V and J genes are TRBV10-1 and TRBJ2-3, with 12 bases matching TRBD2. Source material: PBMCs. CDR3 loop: CASSQGLAGDTQYF. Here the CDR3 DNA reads TGCGCCAGCAGTCAGGGACTAGCGGGAGATACGCAGTATTTT.